Listed below are T cell receptor beta chains from one sample, sequenced in a study of molecular identifiers for immune sequencing clone quantification. Using its own MiXCR run on the PCR reads, TCRdb lists one record per CDR3 protein. The data show 300,000 to 350,000 distinct CDR3 sequences, around a fifth seen once. Sequencing was performed on naive CD8+ T cells from blood, with Jurkat cell RNA spiked in. The source is a human donor in good health. Some libraries in this study had Jurkat cell RNA spiked in. The CDR3 runs from the conserved cysteine through the conserved F or W. The D gene is left open where the match is weak. Size is omitted from some rows. Given values are once, few, many or a class for expanded clones.

abundance	v_gene	d_gene	j_gene	CDR3aa	CDR3nt
many	TRBV29-1	TRBD2	TRBJ2-7	CSVVVLAGAYEQYF	TGCAGCGTTGTGGTTCTAGCGGGAGCCTACGAGCAGTACTTC
many	TRBV29-1	TRBD2	TRBJ2-2	CSVEGPPGGRGGELFF	TGCAGCGTTGAAGGTCCCCCGGGCGGGAGAGGCGGGGAGCTGTTTTTT
many	TRBV7-8	NA	TRBJ1-4	CASSLPNEKLFF	TGTGCCAGCAGCTTACCTAATGAAAAACTGTTTTTT
NA	TRBV27	TRBD2	TRBJ2-1	CASSLEGGGGWGNEQFF	TGTGCCAGCAGTTTGGAGGGCGGGGGGGGCTGGGGGAATGAGCAGTTCTTC
many	TRBV13	NA	TRBJ1-6	CASSSAGHEDSPLHF	TGTGCCAGCAGCTCAGCGGGACATGAAGATTCACCCCTCCACTTT
many	TRBV19	NA	TRBJ2-2	CASSMVVSAGELFF	TGTGCCAGTAGTATGGTAGTGTCCGCCGGGGAGCTGTTTTTT
once	TRBV11-2	NA	TRBJ2-5	CASSFDYYQEFTPLSLRTQYF	TGTGCCAGCAGCTTCGACTATTACCAAGAGTTTACTCCCCTCTCGTTAAGGACCCAGTACTTC
few	TRBV9	TRBD1	TRBJ2-3	CASSARGLTDTQYF	TGTGCCAGCAGCGCTAGGGGGCTCACAGATACGCAGTATTTT
NA	TRBV2	TRBD2	TRBJ2-4	CASSEGGRGIQYF	TGTGCCAGCAGTGAGGGGGGGAGAGGCATTCAGTACTTC
many	TRBV30	TRBD2	TRBJ2-3	CAWSVRLASTDTQYF	TGTGCCTGGAGTGTACGACTAGCTAGCACAGATACGCAGTATTTT
few	TRBV30	TRBD2	TRBJ2-1	CAGTSGGVGPGNEQFF	TGTGCCGGGACTAGCGGGGGGGTAGGTCCGGGCAATGAGCAGTTCTTC
many	TRBV21-1	NA	TRBJ1-4	CASSNLLLGTSKLAALNEKLFF	TGTGCCAGCAGCAACCTTCTCTTGGGAACGTCCAAACTCGCCGCCCTAAATGAAAAACTGTTTTTT
NA	TRBV3-1	NA	TRBJ2-3	CASSQLSRTFTDTQYF	TGTGCCAGCAGCCAACTCAGCAGAACCTTCACAGATACGCAGTATTTT
NA	TRBV27	NA	TRBJ2-1	CASSLGLPYNEQFF	TGTGCCAGCAGTTTGGGGCTCCCCTACAATGAGCAGTTCTTC
NA	TRBV20-1	NA	TRBJ1-4	CSARDHLSPGTWKGVGNEKLFF	TGCAGTGCTAGAGACCACCTCTCCCCCGGGACATGGAAGGGAGTGGGTAATGAAAAACTGTTTTTT
many	TRBV19	NA	TRBJ2-7	CASSIEAGARHEQYF	TGTGCCAGTAGTATTGAAGCCGGTGCTCGGCACGAGCAGTACTTC
few	TRBV3-1	NA	TRBJ2-7	CASSAQEGRLHEQYF	TGTGCCAGCAGTGCTCAAGAGGGAAGGCTCCACGAGCAGTACTTC
many	TRBV19	NA	TRBJ2-7	CASAVGPSAEQYF	TGTGCCAGTGCCGTGGGCCCATCAGCCGAGCAGTACTTC
many	TRBV28	TRBD1	TRBJ2-5	CASRGTGEETQYF	TGTGCCAGCAGGGGGACAGGGGAAGAGACCCAGTACTTC
many	TRBV29-1	NA	TRBJ2-7	CSAWLSYEQYF	TGCAGCGCCTGGCTCTCCTACGAGCAGTACTTC
NA	TRBV7-9	NA	TRBJ2-7	CASSDTLSSYEQYF	TGTGCCAGCAGCGACACCTTGAGCTCCTACGAGCAGTACTTC
many	TRBV7-9	NA	TRBJ2-3	CASKRGTDTQYF	TGTGCCAGCAAGCGGGGCACAGATACGCAGTATTTT